This T cell receptor beta chain was identified in a study of blood T cell repertoires in COVID-19. Study details: There were acute and convalescent COVID-19 samples, and they came from the United States, Italy and Spain. PBMCs, B-cell-depleted T cells, or T cells provided the cDNA or gDNA that made up the material.

This CDR3 has 17 residues. J gave up 0 bases and V 1 base, and 7 bases lay outside the gene matches. The germline CDR1 and CDR2 sequences are SGHTA and FQGNSA. In the study's own analysis: Using reference gene primer amplification, nucleated cell counts were estimated. The assay was immunoSEQ multiplex PCR, and TCRdb's table has in-frame clones only and misses some. That table furnishes V, J and clone size, whereas the DNA furnished D and trimming. Of 75,000 or so clones in the sample, 70% to 90% were seen once. The TCR originated in a middle-aged man with acute or convalescent COVID-19. The chain carries TRBV7-2 and TRBJ2-3; 7 nucleotides line up with TRBD2. Specimen: peripheral blood. The CDR3 sequence: CASSLVREGSSTDTQYF. The CDR3 coding sequence is TGTGCCAGCAGCTTAGTTAGGGAGGGGAGTAGCACAGATACGCAGTATTTT.